These 24 T cell receptor beta chains share one sample of origin, sequenced in a study of post-analysis software for immune sequencing data. Libraries were made from TCR beta cDNA, and they carried unique molecular identifiers. In TCRdb, the PCR reads were re-called with MiXCR into one record per CDR3 protein. This sample has some 260,000 distinct CDR3 sequences, with approximately 34% found just once. These receptors lack a known antigen. Whole-study results and caveats: Among 5 or 6 TRBV segments more frequent in patients than controls were TRBV5-6, TRBV5-1 and TRBV20-1.

The sample taken for sequencing was blood. These receptors came from a girl aged 10-17 years with multiple sclerosis.

This clonotype showed up just a few times. This may be a read error: a much more frequent sequence differs by one nucleotide. This chain uses TRBV6-4 with TRBJ2-4, with TRBD2 identical over 7 bases. The length of the CDR3 is 17 residues. Germline V gene sequence: CDR1 MRHNA, CDR2 SNTAGT. The CDR3 sequence is CASSDSGGELAKNIRYF. Here the CDR3 DNA reads TGTGCCAGCAGTGACTCGGGAGGGGAACTAGCCAAAAACATTCGGTACTTC.

The chain uses TRBV27 and TRBJ1-5; D might be TRBD1 (6 bases). Germline V CDR1 and CDR2: MNHEY, SMNVEV (reference sequence). This CDR3 is built from 13 residues. Trimming shortened V by 2 bases and J by 8 bases, and 10 bases separated the two germline ends. The CDR3, as DNA: TGTGCCAGCAGTTTAGCAGGGGAGAAGCCCCAGCATTTT. This gives the protein CASSLAGEKPQHF.

This clonotype was observed at least ten times. The gene calls are TRBV29-1 and TRBJ1-2; D remains ambiguous. Germline V gene sequence: CDR1 SQVTM, CDR2 ANQGSEA. This CDR3 has 13 amino acids. V gave up 3 bases and J gave up 1 base, with 9 bases separating them. CDR3 sequence: CSVDSRNNYGYTF. CDR3 nucleotide sequence: TGCAGCGTTGATTCTAGAAATAACTATGGCTACACCTTC.

Many counts were recorded for this clonotype. The V and J genes are TRBV3-1 and TRBJ1-2; D gene ambiguous. This CDR3 has 13 amino acids. Trimming removed 0 bases from V and 10 bases from J, with 12 bases in between. Germline V gives CDR1 LGHDT, CDR2 YNNKEL (reference sequence). Here the CDR3 DNA reads TGTGCCAGCAGCCAAGATAAGGGAACCGACTACACCTTC. Its translation: CASSQDKGTDYTF.

Regarding this clonotype: With a much larger clone just one base away, this may be a read error. The gene calls are TRBV12-3 or TRBV12-4 and TRBJ1-1; 9 nucleotides match TRBD1. The CDR3 covers 13 residues. The ends lost 6 bases at V and 4 bases at J; junction bases unmatched: 3. CDR3 DNA sequence: TGTGCCAGCAGGACACAGGGGGCCACTGAAGCTTTCTTT. Encoded protein: CASRTQGATEAFF.

This clonotype was recorded a few times. Since a much larger clone is just one base distant, this may be a read error. This sequence joins TRBV24-1 and TRBJ2-1; no definite D call. V was pared by 7 bases and J by 3 bases, with 12 bases between. CDR3 length: 14 residues. The germline gives CDR1 KGHDR, CDR2 SFDVKD. CDR3 protein: CATRDPVGYNEQFF. CDR3 bases: TGTGCCACCAGGGACCCGGTCGGCTACAATGAGCAGTTCTTC.

The chain employs TRBV5-5 and TRBJ2-3, with no clear D. This CDR3 is built from 16 residues. Germline V lookup: CDR1 SGHKS, CDR2 YYEKEE (reference sequence). The V gene lost 5 bases and the J gene lost 2 bases, with 18 bases spanning the gap. The CDR3 region is CASSSFQGFNTDTQYF. CDR3 bases: TGTGCCAGCAGTTCATTTCAAGGGTTCAACACAGATACGCAGTATTTT. The full variable domain, with the rest looked up from reference TRBV5-5 and TRBJ2-3, is DAGVTQSPTHLIKTRGQQVTLRCSPISGHKSVSWYQQVLGQGPQFIFQYYEKEERGRGNFPDRFSARQFPNYSSELNVNALLLGDSALYLCASSSFQGFNTDTQYFGPGTRLTVL.

On this clonotype: This may come from a read error, since a much larger clone is one base off. The rearrangement joins TRBV2 to TRBJ2-4; tentative D call: TRBD2 (6 bases). There are 13 residues in the CDR3. Germline V gives CDR1 SNHLY, CDR2 FYNNEI. V dropped 11 bases and J dropped 13 bases, with 24 bases sitting between them. This CDR3 is CAGKEGSRLLQYF. In DNA, the CDR3 is TGTGCCGGCAAGGAGGGCAGCCGACTCTTGCAGTACTTC. The full variable domain, rest sourced from reference TRBV2 and TRBJ2-4, is EPEVTQTPSHQVTQMGQEVILRCVPISNHLYFYWYRQILGQKVEFLVSFYNNEISEKSEIFDDQFSVERPDGSNFTLKIRSTKLEDSAMYFCAGKEGSRLLQYFGAGTRLSVL.

By its share, this clonotype is medium-sized. The gene calls are TRBV24-1 and TRBJ2-3, with 7 bases that match TRBD2. J gave up 5 bases and V 3 bases, and 10 bases lay outside the gene matches. Germline CDR1 is KGHDR and CDR2 is SFDVKD. The CDR3 loop spans 16 amino acids. CDR3 in DNA: TGTGCCACCAGTGATATGGGCCCGGGAGGTCGAGATACGCAGTATTTT. This gives the protein CATSDMGPGGRDTQYF.

In its sample, this clonotype was seen many times. CDR3 protein: CASSEGISGELFF. The CDR3 region has the DNA TGTGCCAGCAGTGAAGGGATCAGCGGGGAGCTGTTTTTT. This sequence joins TRBV6-4 and TRBJ2-2, with D hard to call. Looked up from germline, CDR1 is MRHNA and CDR2 is SNTAGT. The V end was cut by 3 bases, the J end by 7 bases, with 9 bases between. The CDR3 runs to 13 residues.

This chain connects TRBV6-2 or TRBV6-3 to TRBJ1-6; D gene unclear. CDR1 MNHEY and CDR2 SVGEGT come from the germline V gene. CDR3 length: 13 amino acids. V was shortened by 3 bases and J by 8 bases, with 8 bases between the two germline ends. The CDR3 protein is CASSYQEHSPLHF. The CDR3 DNA reads TGTGCCAGCAGTTATCAGGAACATTCACCCCTCCACTTT.

Note on this clonotype: Possible read error: a much larger clone is one base away. V and J are TRBV20-1 and TRBJ1-1; TRBD1 matches 12 bases. Per the germline V gene, CDR1 is DFQATT and CDR2 is SNEGSKA (reference sequence). The CDR3 spans 14 residues. The CDR3: CSARIGTGGTKAFF. In DNA form, the CDR3 reads TGCAGTGCTAGAATTGGGACAGGGGGCACTAAAGCTTTCTTT.

As concerns this clonotype: A much larger clone differs by one base, so this may be a read error. This rearrangement joins TRBV12-3 or TRBV12-4 to TRBJ2-6; D possibly matches TRBD1 or TRBD2 (5 bases each). Trimming pared 6 bases from V and 4 bases from J, leaving 25 bases between. The CDR3 consists of 19 residues. As DNA, the CDR3 is TGTGCCAGCAGCCTAGGGCCCCAGGGAGAAGCGAAGGGGGCCAACGTCCTGACTTTC. Residues: CASSLGPQGEAKGANVLTF.

The chain uses TRBV13 and TRBJ2-1; a weak D match, TRBD2 (5 bases). This CDR3 is built from 14 residues. Germline lookup yields CDR1 PRHDT and CDR2 FYEKMQ (reference sequence). V was pared by 3 bases and J by 6 bases, with 12 bases between. The CDR3 coding sequence is TGTGCCAGCAGCTTCCGCCAGGACTGCAATGAGCAGTTCTTC. It codes for CASSFRQDCNEQFF. Full variable domain (outside the CDR3, taken from reference TRBV13 and TRBJ2-1): AAGVIQSPRHLIKEKRETATLKCYPIPRHDTVYWYQQGPGQDPQFLISFYEKMQSDKGSIPDRFSAQQFSDYHSELNMSSLELGDSALYFCASSFRQDCNEQFFGPGTRLTVL.

This clonotype was found a few times. The V gene is TRBV7-2, the J gene TRBJ2-1; 10 bases align to TRBD2. J lost 12 bases, V lost 6 bases, and 17 bases had no gene match. CDR3 length: 16 residues. The germline V gene encodes CDR1 SGHTA and CDR2 FQGNSA. CDR3 coding DNA: TGTGCCAGCAGACTAGAAGCGGGAGGGAAAATTACGTGGCAGTTCTTC. Its translation: CASRLEAGGKITWQFF. Looking up the rest from reference TRBV7-2 and TRBJ2-1 gives the full variable domain: GAGVSQSPSNKVTEKGKDVELRCDPISGHTALYWYRQSLGQGLEFLIYFQGNSAPDKSGLPSDRFSAERTGGSVSTLTIQRTQQEDSAVYLCASRLEAGGKITWQFFGPGTRLTVL.

This clonotype has ten or more counts. V gene TRBV27 combines with J gene TRBJ2-7; tentatively, D is TRBD1 (6 bases). The germline V gene has CDR1 MNHEY and CDR2 SMNVEV (reference sequence). The CDR3 is 18 residues long. V was trimmed by 10 bases and J by 1 base, leaving 29 bases between them. The CDR3 is CANLTNRELEIGSYEQYF. The CDR3 region has the DNA TGTGCCAACTTAACAAACAGGGAGCTCGAGATAGGGTCCTACGAGCAGTACTTC.

To note about this clonotype: The junction departs from the called germline gene at one end, perhaps through a read error. The rearrangement uses TRBV24-1 and TRBJ2-1, with 9 nucleotides matching TRBD2. Looked up from germline, CDR1 is KGHDR and CDR2 is SFDVKD. The CDR3 extends over 16 amino acids. The DNA for the CDR3 is TGTGCCATCAGTGATATGGGGGCGGGAGGGCTGGATGAGCAGTTCTTC. As protein: CAISDMGAGGLDEQFF.

On this clonotype itself: This clone may be a read error of a much larger clone one base away. The J gene is TRBJ2-3, the V gene TRBV12-3 or TRBV12-4; D may correspond to TRBD1 or TRBD2 (6 bases each). There are 16 residues in the CDR3. CDR3 loop: CASSSRGPSSTDAQYF. Here the CDR3 DNA reads TGTGCCAGCAGTTCTCGGGGGCCCTCTAGCACAGATGCGCAGTATTTT.

Turning to this clonotype: A much larger clone differs by one base, so this may be a read error. This chain uses TRBV6-1 with TRBJ2-7; D uncertain. Germline CDR1 reads MNHNS; CDR2 reads SASEGT. The CDR3 has 14 residues. V lost 7 bases, J lost 4 bases, and 17 bases lay in between. CDR3 sequence: CASTPRSILYEQYF. CDR3 coding DNA: TGTGCCAGCACCCCACGGAGCATACTTTACGAGCAGTACTTC.

This clonotype appeared many times. The J gene is TRBJ2-5, the V gene TRBV12-3 or TRBV12-4, with a possible D match to TRBD2 (5 bases). V was clipped by 3 bases and J by 5 bases, with 7 bases between them. The CDR3 runs 12 residues. CDR3 protein: CASSFSEETQYF. The CDR3, as DNA: TGTGCCAGCAGTTTTAGCGAGGAGACCCAGTACTTC.

This clonotype was recorded at least ten times. The chain employs TRBV7-2 and TRBJ2-1; TRBD2 aligns across 7 bases. This CDR3 region has 16 residues. CDR1 SGHTA and CDR2 FQGNSA come from the germline V gene. J gave up 0 bases and V 5 bases, and 7 bases lay outside the gene matches. CDR3 DNA: TGTGCCAGCAGCAAAAACGGCGGGAGCTCCTACAATGAGCAGTTCTTC. Translation gives CASSKNGGSSYNEQFF.

The chain is built from TRBV20-1 and TRBJ2-7; 7 bases fit TRBD1. V was clipped by 4 bases and J by 3 bases; unmatched bases: 6. CDR1 and CDR2 (germline): DFQATT, SNEGSKA (reference sequence). The CDR3 spans 13 residues. CDR3 DNA sequence: TGCAGTGCTAACGACAGGGTCTACTACGAGCAGTACTTC. It specifies CSANDRVYYEQYF.

This clonotype was picked up a small number of times. A read error may be the cause here, since a much bigger clone is one base away. This chain connects TRBV7-2 to TRBJ2-1; tentative D call: TRBD2 (6 bases). The CDR3 sequence is 14 residues long. Trimming cost V 5 bases and J 13 bases, with 21 bases left between them. CDR1 is SGHTA and CDR2 is FQGNSA in the germline V gene. The CDR3, as DNA: TGTGCCAGCAGCCCTCGGGGAGGCTGGGAGACCCAGTTCTTC. It encodes CASSPRGGWETQFF.

The chain recombines TRBV5-1 with TRBJ2-1; 10 positions agree with TRBD2. J was trimmed by 4 bases and V by 5 bases; bases with no gene match: 6. This CDR3 region has 15 residues. Per germline, CDR1 SGHRS and CDR2 YFSETQ. CDR3 protein: CASSRAGGTYNEQFF. In DNA form, the CDR3 reads TGCGCCAGCAGTCGAGCGGGAGGGACGTACAATGAGCAGTTCTTC.